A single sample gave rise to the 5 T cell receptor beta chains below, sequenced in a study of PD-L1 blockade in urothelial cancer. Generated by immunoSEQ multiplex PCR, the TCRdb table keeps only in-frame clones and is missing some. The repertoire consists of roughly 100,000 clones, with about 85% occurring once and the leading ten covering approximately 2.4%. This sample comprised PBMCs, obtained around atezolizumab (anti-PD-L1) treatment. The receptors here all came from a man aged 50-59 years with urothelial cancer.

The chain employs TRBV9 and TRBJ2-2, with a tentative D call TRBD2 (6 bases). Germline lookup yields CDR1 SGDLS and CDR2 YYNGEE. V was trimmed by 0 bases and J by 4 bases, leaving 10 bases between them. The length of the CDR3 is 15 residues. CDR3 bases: TGTGCCAGCAGCGTAGAGGCGGGGCCCACCGGGGAGCTGTTTTTT. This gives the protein CASSVEAGPTGELFF.

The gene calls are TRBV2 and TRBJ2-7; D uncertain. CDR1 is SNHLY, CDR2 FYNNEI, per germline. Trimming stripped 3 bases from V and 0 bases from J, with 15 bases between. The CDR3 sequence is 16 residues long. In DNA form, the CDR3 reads TGTGCCAGCAGTGATAAGGAGACCGTTTACTCCTACGAGCAGTACTTC. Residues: CASSDKETVYSYEQYF.

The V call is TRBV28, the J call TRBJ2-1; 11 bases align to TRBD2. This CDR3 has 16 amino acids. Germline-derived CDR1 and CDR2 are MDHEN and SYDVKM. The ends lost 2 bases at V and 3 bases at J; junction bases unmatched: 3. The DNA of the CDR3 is TGTGCCAGCAGTTTAGGTGGACTAGCGGGCTACAATGAGCAGTTCTTC. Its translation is CASSLGGLAGYNEQFF.

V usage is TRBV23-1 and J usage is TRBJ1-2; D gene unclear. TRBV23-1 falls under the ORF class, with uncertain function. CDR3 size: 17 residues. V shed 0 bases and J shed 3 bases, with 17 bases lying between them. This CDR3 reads CASSQSGEGPGHYGYTF. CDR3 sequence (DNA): TGCGCCAGCAGTCAATCGGGAGAAGGGCCCGGACACTATGGCTACACCTTC.

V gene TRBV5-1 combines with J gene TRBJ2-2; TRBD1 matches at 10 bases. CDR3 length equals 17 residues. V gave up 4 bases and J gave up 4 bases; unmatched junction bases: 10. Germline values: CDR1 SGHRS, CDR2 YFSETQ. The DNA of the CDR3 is TGCGCCAGCAGCAATACCGGGACAGGGGCATTCACCGGGGAGCTGTTTTTT. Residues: CASSNTGTGAFTGELFF.